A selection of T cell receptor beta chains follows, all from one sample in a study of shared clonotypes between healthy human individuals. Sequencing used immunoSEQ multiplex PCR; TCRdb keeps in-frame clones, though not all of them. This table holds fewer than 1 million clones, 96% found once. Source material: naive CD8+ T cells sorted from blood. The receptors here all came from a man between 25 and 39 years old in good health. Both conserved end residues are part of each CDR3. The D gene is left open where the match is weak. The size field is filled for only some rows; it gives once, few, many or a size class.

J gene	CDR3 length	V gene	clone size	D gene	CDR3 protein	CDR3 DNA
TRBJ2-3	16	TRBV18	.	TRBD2	CASSPLAGRYTDTQYF	TGTGCCAGCTCACCACTAGCGGGTCGATACACAGATACGCAGTATTTT
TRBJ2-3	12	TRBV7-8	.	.	CASSPMPDTQYF	TGTGCCAGCAGCCCCATGCCGGATACGCAGTATTTT
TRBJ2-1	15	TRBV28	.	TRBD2	CASSSLAGGNNEQFF	TGTGCCAGCAGTTCCCTAGCGGGAGGAAACAATGAGCAGTTCTTC
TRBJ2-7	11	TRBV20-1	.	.	CSAKDYIEQYF	TGCAGTGCTAAGGACTACATCGAGCAGTACTTC
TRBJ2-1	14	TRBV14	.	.	CASSLGVESVRQFF	TGTGCCAGCAGTCTAGGGGTAGAGAGCGTACGGCAGTTCTTC
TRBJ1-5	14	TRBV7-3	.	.	CASSLSGVRQPQHF	TGTGCCAGCAGCTTAAGTGGGGTGCGGCAGCCCCAGCATTTT
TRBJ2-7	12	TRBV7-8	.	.	CASSLAFHEQYF	TGTGCCAGCAGCTTAGCGTTCCACGAGCAGTACTTC
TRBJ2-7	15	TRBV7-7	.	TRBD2	CASSLGTSGIYEQYF	TGTGCTAGCAGCCTAGGGACTAGCGGGATTTACGAGCAGTACTTC
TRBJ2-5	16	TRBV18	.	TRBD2	CASSSSPGEGEETQYF	TGTGCCAGCTCCTCCTCACCTGGGGAGGGCGAGGAGACCCAGTACTTC
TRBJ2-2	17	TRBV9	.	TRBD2	CASSVEPSGANTGELFF	TGTGCCAGCAGCGTAGAGCCTAGCGGGGCGAACACCGGGGAGCTGTTTTTT
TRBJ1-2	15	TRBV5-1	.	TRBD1	CASSLSGQAYYGYTF	TGCGCCAGCAGCTTATCGGGACAGGCATACTATGGCTACACCTTC
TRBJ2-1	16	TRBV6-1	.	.	CASSDMGWSSYNEQFF	TGTGCCAGCAGTGATATGGGCTGGAGCTCCTACAATGAGCAGTTCTTC
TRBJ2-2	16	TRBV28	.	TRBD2	CASSLGLAANTGELFF	TGTGCCAGCAGTTTAGGTCTAGCGGCGAACACCGGGGAGCTGTTTTTT
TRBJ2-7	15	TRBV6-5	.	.	CASSYSDSSEYEQYF	TGTGCCAGCAGTTACTCGGACAGTTCTGAATACGAGCAGTACTTC
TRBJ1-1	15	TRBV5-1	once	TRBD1	CASTILGQGSSEAFF	TGCGCCAGCACCATCCTGGGACAGGGCTCCTCCGAAGCTTTCTTT
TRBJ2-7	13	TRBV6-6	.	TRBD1	CASSSGTAFEQYF	TGTGCCAGCAGTTCCGGGACAGCCTTCGAGCAGTACTTC
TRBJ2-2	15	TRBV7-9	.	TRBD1	CASSSLGQGYGELFF	TGTGCCAGCAGCTCACTGGGACAGGGATATGGGGAGCTGTTTTTT
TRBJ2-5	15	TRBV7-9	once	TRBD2	CASSRGLAGSETQYF	TGTGCCAGCAGCCGGGGACTAGCGGGATCAGAGACCCAGTACTTC
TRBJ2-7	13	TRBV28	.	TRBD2	CATQLARVYEQYF	TGTGCCACCCAACTAGCGAGAGTCTACGAGCAGTACTTC
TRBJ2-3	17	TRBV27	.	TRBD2	CASSDLAGGMGADTQYF	TGTGCCAGCAGTGATCTAGCGGGAGGGATGGGTGCAGATACGCAGTATTTT
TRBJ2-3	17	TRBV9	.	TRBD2	CASSAQGLAASTDTQYF	TGTGCCAGCAGCGCCCAGGGACTAGCGGCAAGCACAGATACGCAGTATTTT
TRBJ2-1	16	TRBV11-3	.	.	CASSSERADVMSEQFF	TGTGCCAGCAGCTCTGAGAGGGCGGATGTCATGTCTGAGCAGTTCTTC
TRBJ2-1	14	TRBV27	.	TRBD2	CASSFGLAGNEQFF	TGTGCCAGCAGTTTCGGACTAGCCGGCAATGAGCAGTTCTTC
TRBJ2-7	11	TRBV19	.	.	CASSIGYEQYF	TGTGCCAGTAGTATAGGGTACGAGCAGTACTTC
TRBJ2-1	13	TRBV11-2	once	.	CASSLGPNNEQFF	TGTGCCAGCAGCTTAGGGCCCAACAATGAGCAGTTCTTC
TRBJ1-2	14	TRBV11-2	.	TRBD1	CASSLIPGGDGYTF	TGTGCCAGCAGCTTAATACCAGGGGGGGATGGCTACACCTTC
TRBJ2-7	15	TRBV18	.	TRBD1	CASSPRDRGLDEQYF	TGTGCCAGCTCACCACGAGACAGGGGCCTTGACGAGCAGTACTTC
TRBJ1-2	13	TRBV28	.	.	CASSSEGNYGYTF	TGTGCCAGCAGTTCAGAGGGCAACTATGGCTACACCTTC
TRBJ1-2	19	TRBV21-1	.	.	CASRYARTGGDRSYYGYTF	TGTGCCAGCAGGTATGCCAGGACAGGGGGCGACCGCTCATACTATGGCTACACCTTC
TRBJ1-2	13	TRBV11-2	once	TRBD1	CASSRYDRAAPAF	TGTGCCAGCAGCCGATATGACAGGGCCGCGCCCGCCTTC
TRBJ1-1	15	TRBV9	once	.	CASSPRRTANTEAFF	TGTGCCAGCAGCCCCCGCCGGACCGCGAACACTGAAGCTTTCTTT
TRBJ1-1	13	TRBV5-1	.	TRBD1	CASLDRENTEAFF	TGCGCCAGTCTAGACAGGGAGAACACTGAAGCTTTCTTT
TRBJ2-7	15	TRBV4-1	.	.	CASSQWDKSSYEQYF	TGCGCCAGCAGCCAATGGGACAAGAGCTCCTACGAGCAGTACTTC
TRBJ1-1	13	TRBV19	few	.	CASSIMWNTEAFF	TGTGCCAGTAGTATCATGTGGAACACTGAAGCTTTCTTT
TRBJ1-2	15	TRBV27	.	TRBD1	CASSLGGQGAGGYTF	TGTGCCAGCAGTTTAGGGGGACAGGGGGCGGGTGGCTACACCTTC
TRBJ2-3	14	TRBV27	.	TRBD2	CASSDGGGPGTQYF	TGTGCCAGCTCGGACGGGGGAGGGCCTGGTACGCAGTATTTT
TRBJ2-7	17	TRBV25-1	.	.	CASFGQGGDQSKYEQYF	TGTGCCTCCTTCGGGCAGGGTGGTGATCAGAGCAAGTACGAGCAGTACTTC
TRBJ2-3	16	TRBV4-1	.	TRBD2	CASSQPSGSAGDTQYF	TGCGCCAGCAGCCAGCCGAGCGGGAGCGCGGGGGATACGCAGTATTTT
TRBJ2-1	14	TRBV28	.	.	CASSTLATYNEQFF	TGTGCCAGCAGTACGCTAGCGACCTACAATGAGCAGTTCTTC
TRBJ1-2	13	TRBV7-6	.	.	CASSLGGSDGYTF	TGTGCCAGCAGCTTAGGGGGTTCGGATGGCTACACCTTC
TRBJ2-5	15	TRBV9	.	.	CASSEDGGPPETQYF	TGTGCCAGCAGCGAGGATGGGGGACCCCCAGAGACCCAGTACTTC
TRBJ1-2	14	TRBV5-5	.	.	CASSLKGEFNGYTF	TGTGCCAGCAGCTTGAAGGGGGAGTTCAATGGCTACACCTTC
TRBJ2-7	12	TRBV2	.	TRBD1	CASAGTGEAVYF	TGTGCCAGCGCTGGGACAGGGGAAGCGGTGTACTTC
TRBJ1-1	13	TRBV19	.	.	CASSIDGGTEAFF	TGTGCCAGTAGTATAGACGGGGGGACTGAAGCTTTCTTT
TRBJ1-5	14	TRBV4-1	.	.	CASSQDEGNQPQHF	TGCGCCAGCAGCCAAGACGAGGGCAATCAGCCCCAGCATTTT
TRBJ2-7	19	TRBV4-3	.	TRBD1	CASSQDPPLRQGDSYEQYF	TGCGCCAGCAGCCAAGACCCACCTCTTAGACAGGGGGACTCCTACGAGCAGTACTTC
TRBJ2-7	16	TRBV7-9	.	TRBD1	CASSPRTGEDVYEQYF	TGTGCCAGCAGCCCCAGGACAGGGGAAGATGTCTACGAGCAGTACTTC
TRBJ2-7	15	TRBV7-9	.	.	CASSLAGRGASEQYF	TGTGCCAGCAGCTTAGCGGGCAGGGGTGCCTCCGAGCAGTACTTC
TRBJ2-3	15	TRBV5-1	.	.	CASSLEGGFTDTQYF	TGCGCCAGCAGCTTGGAAGGGGGGTTCACAGATACGCAGTATTTT
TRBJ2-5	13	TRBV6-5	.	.	CASSFGVGGTQYF	TGTGCCAGCAGTTTCGGGGTGGGAGGGACCCAGTACTTC
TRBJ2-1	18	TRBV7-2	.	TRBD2	CASSLAEAGGPGMNEQFF	TGTGCCAGCAGCTTAGCAGAAGCGGGAGGGCCAGGTATGAATGAGCAGTTCTTC
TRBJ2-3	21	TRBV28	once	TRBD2	CASSFFVFVASGHDRTDTQYF	TGTGCCAGCAGTTTTTTCGTTTTCGTGGCTAGCGGACACGACCGAACAGATACGCAGTATTTT
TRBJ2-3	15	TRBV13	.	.	CASSWELGDTDTQYF	TGTGCCAGCAGCTGGGAGCTAGGAGACACAGATACGCAGTATTTT
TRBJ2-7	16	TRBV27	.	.	CASSLTPGLTLYEQYF	TGTGCCAGCAGTTTGACGCCCGGACTCACTCTCTACGAGCAGTACTTC
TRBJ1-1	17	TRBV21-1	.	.	CASSTPGQGLMNTEAFF	TGTGCCAGCAGCACACCGGGACAGGGACTGATGAACACTGAAGCTTTCTTT
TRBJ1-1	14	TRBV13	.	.	CASNLGRRNTEAFF	TGTGCCAGCAACTTGGGCAGGCGCAACACTGAAGCTTTCTTT
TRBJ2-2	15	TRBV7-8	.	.	CASSLLSGDTGELFF	TGTGCCAGCAGCTTATTGTCTGGGGACACCGGGGAGCTGTTTTTT
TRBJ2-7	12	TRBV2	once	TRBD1	CAIRDRYYEQYF	TGTGCCATCCGGGACAGGTACTACGAGCAGTACTTC
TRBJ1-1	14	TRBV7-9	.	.	CASSLTTGGTEAFF	TGTGCCAGCAGCTTAACCACGGGAGGGACTGAAGCTTTCTTT